These 24 T cell receptor beta chains share one sample of origin, sequenced in a study of blood T cell repertoires in COVID-19. The data were produced by immunoSEQ multiplex PCR, yet TCRdb's version contains in-frame clones alone and is incomplete. The sample includes 150,000 to 200,000 clones, around 83% of them seen just once. Input material: peripheral blood. The source of these receptors is a man aged 18 to 30 with acute or convalescent COVID-19.

The chain carries TRBV10-2 and TRBJ2-7, with TRBD1 matching 9 bases. V was pared by 7 bases and J by 4 bases, with 8 bases of the junction left unmatched. This CDR3 is built from 14 residues. CDR1 WSHSY and CDR2 SAAADI come from the germline V gene. In DNA form, the CDR3 reads TGCGCCAGCAAGATCGGGACAGGGTCTTACGAGCAGTACTTC. Residues: CASKIGTGSYEQYF.

The V gene is TRBV7-9, the J gene TRBJ2-7; D is perhaps TRBD1 (6 bases). V lost 5 bases, J lost 5 bases, and 19 bases lay in between. The length of the CDR3 is 15 residues. The germline CDR1 and CDR2 sequences are SEHNR and FQNEAQ (reference sequence). The CDR3 DNA reads as TGTGCCAGCAGCCTCGGGACAACTTCATCCCACGAGCAGTACTTC. Its protein is CASSLGTTSSHEQYF.

The table lists this clone with a few counts. The J gene is TRBJ1-3, the V gene TRBV9, with D possibly being TRBD1 (6 bases). The germline V gene encodes CDR1 SGDLS and CDR2 YYNGEE. The CDR3 runs to 15 residues. V shed 0 bases and J shed 3 bases, with 10 bases lying between them. The CDR3 bases are TGTGCCAGCAGCGTAGCTTCAGGGGATGGAAACACCATATATTTT. Protein: CASSVASGDGNTIYF.

V and J are TRBV28 and TRBJ2-6, with D uncertain. V lost 6 bases to trimming and J lost 4 bases, with 7 bases between them. Looked up from germline, CDR1 is MDHEN and CDR2 is SYDVKM. This CDR3 contains 13 residues. The CDR3 here is CASSLRGANVLTF. The CDR3 DNA reads TGTGCCAGCAGCCTCCGGGGGGCCAACGTCCTGACTTTC.

This clone was seen a handful of times. The rearrangement uses TRBV4-1 and TRBJ2-7; D is unclear. Trimming removed 4 bases from V and 7 bases from J, with 5 bases in between. Germline lookup yields CDR1 MGHRA and CDR2 YSYEKL. This CDR3 is built from 10 residues. In DNA form, the CDR3 reads TGCGCCAGCAGCCTCCAAGAGCAGTACGTC. The encoded protein is CASSLQEQYV.

The V and J genes are TRBV11-3 and TRBJ2-1, with D possibly TRBD2 on 7 matching bases. Germline V gives CDR1 SGHNT, CDR2 YENEEA. This CDR3 has 17 amino acids. The V and J ends lost 3 bases and 0 bases respectively, with 15 bases between them. The CDR3 nucleotides read TGTGCCAGCAGCTTGCGGGGGCCTACTGGCTCCTACAATGAGCAGTTCTTC. Amino acids: CASSLRGPTGSYNEQFF.

CDR3 DNA: TGTGCCAGCAGTGAACGGGGGTGGAGCACTGAAGCTTTCTTT. Residues: CASSERGWSTEAFF. The chain uses TRBV6-1 and TRBJ1-1, with TRBD1 as a possible D gene (5 bases). The CDR3 loop spans 14 amino acids. Germline CDR1 MNHNS, CDR2 SASEGT. V was trimmed by 2 bases and J by 4 bases, leaving 11 bases between them.

The rearrangement uses TRBV6-6 and TRBJ2-1; 11 bases are shared with TRBD1. The V gene's germline CDR1 is MNHNY and CDR2 SVGAGI (reference sequence). Trimming cost V 0 bases and J 8 bases; bases outside gene matches: 3. This CDR3 contains 15 residues. The CDR3 DNA sequence: TGTGCCAGCAGTTACTCGGGACAGGGGGGGGATGAGCAGTTCTTC. As protein: CASSYSGQGGDEQFF.

The chain carries TRBV5-4 and TRBJ2-5; 7 nucleotides match TRBD2. The germline V gene has CDR1 SGHNT and CDR2 YYREEE (reference sequence). The CDR3 runs to 15 residues. Trimming removed 3 bases from V and 3 bases from J; junction bases left unmatched: 8. CDR3 loop: CASSWAGTTKETQYF. The DNA for the CDR3 is TGTGCCAGCAGCTGGGCCGGGACTACCAAAGAGACCCAGTACTTC.

V gene TRBV21-1 combines with J gene TRBJ1-5. TRBV21-1 is a recognized pseudogene. The CDR3 length is 15 residues. DNA for the CDR3: TGTGCCAGCAGCAAAGTTGGGAGGGTCGGTCAGCCCCAGCATTTT. As protein: CASSKVGRVGQPQHF.

Concerning this clone: One end of the junction does not line up with germline, which may come from a read error. This chain links TRBV4-1 with TRBJ2-4; 7 bases are a match to TRBD1. The CDR3 length is 13 residues. The germline CDR1 and CDR2 sequences are MGHRA and YSYEKL. The chain's CDR3 is CASSQSYRDRSDF. CDR3 coding DNA: TGCGCCAGCAGCCAAAGCTACCGGGACAGAAGTGACTTC.

V gene TRBV30 combines with J gene TRBJ2-1; D may be TRBD1 (7 bases). V was pared by 3 bases and J by 0 bases, with 12 bases between. Per germline, CDR1 GTSNPN and CDR2 SVGIG (reference sequence). The CDR3 has 15 residues. CDR3 loop: CAWRGGQASYNEQFF. CDR3 in DNA: TGTGCCTGGAGGGGAGGACAGGCCTCCTACAATGAGCAGTTCTTC.

V gene TRBV28 combines with J gene TRBJ1-5; D not resolved. The CDR3 spans 14 residues. The germline V gene has CDR1 MDHEN and CDR2 SYDVKM. The V end lost 3 bases, the J end lost 2 bases, and 8 bases lay between the germline ends. The CDR3 loop is CASSLELGNQPQHF. CDR3 in DNA: TGTGCCAGCAGTTTGGAGCTCGGCAATCAGCCCCAGCATTTT.

This chain links TRBV4-1 with TRBJ2-7; a possible D gene is TRBD1 (5 bases). Germline CDR1 reads MGHRA; CDR2 reads YSYEKL. The CDR3 totals 12 residues. Trimming took 6 bases from V and 6 from J, leaving 12 bases between them. The CDR3 DNA reads TGCGCCAGCAGAGGCAGGGCGAGCGAGCAGTACTTC. This encodes CASRGRASEQYF.

DNA of the CDR3: TGTGCCAGCAGATCCGACAGGGGGAATGAAGCTTTCTTT. It yields the protein CASRSDRGNEAFF. The V call is TRBV28, the J call TRBJ1-1, with 9 bases aligning to TRBD1. The germline V gene has CDR1 MDHEN and CDR2 SYDVKM. The CDR3 sequence is 13 residues long. The J segment lost 7 bases and the V segment lost 6 bases, leaving 6 bases of the junction unmatched. Combining the CDR3 with reference TRBV28 and TRBJ1-1 gives the whole variable domain DVKVTQSSRYLVKRTGEKVFLECVQDMDHENMFWYRQDPGLGLRLIYFSYDVKMKEKGDIPEGYSVSREKKERFSLILESASTNQTSMYLCASRSDRGNEAFFGQGTRLTVV.

This clone came up a few times. This chain connects TRBV7-2 to TRBJ1-1; D unresolved. V was shortened by 0 bases and J by 8 bases, with 7 bases between the two germline ends. The germline CDR1 and CDR2 sequences are SGHTA and FQGNSA. This CDR3 contains 12 residues. The CDR3 reads CASSLARREAFF. CDR3 sequence (DNA): TGTGCCAGCAGCTTAGCGAGGCGGGAAGCTTTCTTT.

V and J are TRBV11-1 and TRBJ2-2, with 10 bases matching TRBD2. The germline V gene encodes CDR1 SGHAT and CDR2 FQDESV (reference sequence). Unmatched junction bases numbered 5, after V lost 0 bases and J lost 7 bases. The CDR3 loop spans 16 amino acids. CDR3 loop: CASSLASGGANGELFF. The CDR3 DNA sequence: TGTGCCAGCAGCTTAGCGAGCGGGGGGGCCAACGGGGAGCTGTTTTTT.

The chain is built from TRBV2 and TRBJ1-2, with unresolved D. V dropped 7 bases and J dropped 7 bases, with 16 bases sitting between them. Germline lookup yields CDR1 SNHLY and CDR2 FYNNEI. The CDR3 length is 13 residues. CDR3 protein: CASKPRVVSGYTF. In DNA form, the CDR3 reads TGTGCCAGCAAACCCCGGGTTGTCTCTGGCTACACCTTC.

This chain connects TRBV29-1 to TRBJ1-1, with 8 bases lining up with TRBD1. Germline CDR1 is SQVTM and CDR2 is ANQGSEA. The CDR3 runs to 16 residues. Germline trimming cut 7 bases from V and 1 base from J; bases unmatched to any gene: 14. This CDR3 reads CSGGLRDRRSNTEAFF. CDR3 in DNA: TGCAGCGGCGGCCTCCGGGACAGGAGATCGAACACTGAAGCTTTCTTT. Supplemented by reference TRBV29-1 and TRBJ1-1, the full variable domain reads SAVISQKPSRDICQRGTSLTIQCQVDSQVTMMFWYRQQPGQSLTLIATANQGSEATYESGFVIDKFPISRPNLTFSTLTVSNMSPEDSSIYLCSGGLRDRRSNTEAFFGQGTRLTVV.

This chain uses TRBV19 with TRBJ1-2; unclear D gene. Deletions cut 1 base from V and 8 bases from J, with 17 bases between. The germline V gene has CDR1 LNHDA and CDR2 SQIVND (reference sequence). The CDR3 has 15 amino acids. The CDR3 DNA reads TGTGCCAGTAGTATAGGAGGGCAGGCTGAAGGCGGCTACACCTTC. This gives the protein CASSIGGQAEGGYTF.

The chain recombines TRBV7-2 with TRBJ1-1, with TRBD1 identical over 7 bases. The CDR3 is 16 residues long. Trimming took 7 bases from V and 2 from J; bases not matched to a gene: 13. CDR1 and CDR2 from the germline V gene are SGHTA and FQGNSA. The CDR3 sequence is CASIPRGGQTNTEAFF. The CDR3 DNA sequence: TGTGCCAGCATCCCGCGGGGGGGACAGACAAACACTGAAGCTTTCTTT. The full variable domain, completed using reference TRBV7-2 and TRBJ1-1, is GAGVSQSPSNKVTEKGKDVELRCDPISGHTALYWYRQSLGQGLEFLIYFQGNSAPDKSGLPSDRFSAERTGGSVSTLTIQRTQQEDSAVYLCASIPRGGQTNTEAFFGQGTRLTVV.

The rearrangement joins TRBV12-5 to TRBJ1-3; D is perhaps TRBD1 (6 bases). With 7 bases removed from V and 0 bases from J, the gap between germline ends came to 25 bases. From germline, CDR1 is LGHNT and CDR2 FRNRAP. The CDR3 consists of 19 residues. The CDR3 spells CASAYTGGTTWSSGNTIYF. In nucleotides, the CDR3 is TGTGCTAGTGCCTATACGGGGGGCACCACCTGGAGCTCTGGAAACACCATATATTTT.

The V and J genes are TRBV13 and TRBJ2-7; 7 bases align to TRBD1. This CDR3 has 13 residues. The junction had 3 bases not matched to a gene; V was cut back by 5 bases and J by 2 bases. The germline V gene has CDR1 PRHDT and CDR2 FYEKMQ (reference sequence). The CDR3: CASSMGQTYEQYV. In nucleotides, the CDR3 is TGTGCCAGCAGCATGGGACAGACCTACGAGCAGTACGTC.

This clone was seen just once. V gene TRBV5-1 combines with J gene TRBJ1-2, with D possibly being TRBD1 (6 bases). Germline assignment: CDR1 SGHRS and CDR2 YFSETQ. This CDR3 is 13 amino acids long. V lost 2 bases to trimming and J lost 4 bases, with 9 bases between them. The CDR3 sequence: CASSLQGIYGYTF. DNA of the CDR3: TGCGCCAGCAGCTTACAGGGAATCTATGGCTACACCTTC.